The 21 T cell receptor beta chains in this list originate from one sample, sequenced in a study of blood T cells in healthy people across ages. With a J-beta primer mix and a sample-barcoded 5' primer, a second PCR ran roughly 6 to 11 cycles. TCRdb ran MiXCR on the 5' RACE reads and lists one entry per CDR3 protein. The data hold approximately 600,000 distinct CDR3 sequences, with approximately 59% observed a single time. Material: blood. These receptors came from a man between 60 and 75 years old in good health.

The genes are TRBV5-8 and TRBJ2-3; 7 nucleotides align to TRBD1. CDR1 SGHTS and CDR2 YDEGEE come from the germline V gene. V was pared by 4 bases and J by 5 bases, with 10 bases of the junction left unmatched. This CDR3 has 15 residues. The DNA of the CDR3 is TGTGCCAGCAGCGCCGGACAGGTGGTGGGAGATACGCAGTATTTT. It is translated as CASSAGQVVGDTQYF.

The chain combines TRBV7-2 with TRBJ2-1; possibly TRBD1 or TRBD2 for D (5 bases each). The CDR3 totals 18 residues. Trimming took 2 bases from V and 6 from J, leaving 23 bases between them. Germline loops: CDR1 SGHTA, CDR2 FQGNSA. As DNA, the CDR3 is TGTGCCAGCAGCTTAAGCGTCTTGGGCTGGGGACGCTTCAATGAGCAGTTCTTC. The encoded protein is CASSLSVLGWGRFNEQFF.

The chain uses TRBV28 and TRBJ2-7, with 9 bases lining up with TRBD2. Germline lookup yields CDR1 MDHEN and CDR2 SYDVKM. Trimming at V came to 4 bases and at J to 3 bases, leaving 4 bases not matched to a gene. The CDR3 spans 14 residues. The CDR3 is CASSSATSGYEQYF. CDR3 sequence (DNA): TGTGCCAGCAGTTCAGCGACTAGCGGCTACGAGCAGTACTTC.

This sequence joins TRBV5-6 and TRBJ2-5; TRBD1 might be the D (6 bases). The V end lost 0 bases, the J end lost 0 bases, and 12 bases lay between the germline ends. This CDR3 comprises 16 residues. CDR1 is SGHDT and CDR2 is YYEEEE in the germline V gene. CDR3 sequence reads: CASSLVGTRYQETQYF. The DNA for the CDR3 is TGTGCCAGCAGCTTGGTGGGGACACGGTACCAAGAGACCCAGTACTTC.

This clonotype is a singleton in its sample. The rearrangement joins TRBV7-8 to TRBJ2-5; perhaps TRBD2 as D (7 bases). Germline loops: CDR1 SGHVS, CDR2 FQNEAQ. The length of the CDR3 is 15 residues. V was cut by 3 bases and J by 2 bases, with 13 bases left in between. DNA of the CDR3: TGTGCCAGCAGCTTGTGGCGGGGGCTACAAGAGACCCAGTACTTC. Translated, it gives CASSLWRGLQETQYF.

This chain uses TRBV11-3 with TRBJ2-7; the match to TRBD1 covers 10 bases. There are 15 residues in the CDR3. V lost 5 bases and J lost 9; bases outside the gene matches: 13. Germline V lookup: CDR1 SGHNT, CDR2 YENEEA. The CDR3 bases are TGTGCCAGCAGCCCCGGGACAGGGGATGGTATTAGGCAGTACTTC. This sequence encodes CASSPGTGDGIRQYF. Looking up the rest from reference TRBV11-3 and TRBJ2-7 gives the full variable domain: EAGVVQSPRYKIIEKKQPVAFWCNPISGHNTLYWYLQNLGQGPELLIRYENEEAVDDSQLPKDRFSAERLKGVDSTLKIQPAELGDSAVYLCASSPGTGDGIRQYFGPGTRLTVT.

This clonotype was seen more than once but under ten times. The chain joins TRBV6-5 to TRBJ2-1; 12 nucleotides align to TRBD2. The germline V gene has CDR1 MNHEY and CDR2 SVGAGI. CDR3 length: 17 residues. J lost 5 bases, V lost 0 bases, and 5 bases had no gene match. The CDR3 is CASSYSASGGVNNEQFF. CDR3 nucleotide sequence: TGTGCCAGCAGTTACTCGGCTAGCGGGGGGGTAAACAATGAGCAGTTCTTC.

The chain has TRBV4-1 and TRBJ1-2, with D uncertain. Germline CDR1 reads MGHRA; CDR2 reads YSYEKL. This CDR3 has 17 residues. Trimming removed 1 base at V and 1 base at J, with 16 bases between. The CDR3 region is CASSQVVLPGLNYGYTF. For the CDR3, the DNA is TGCGCCAGCAGCCAAGTTGTCTTGCCTGGGCTTAACTATGGCTACACCTTC.

The genes are TRBV6-2 or TRBV6-3 and TRBJ2-2; 8 bases are shared with TRBD1. Per the germline V gene, CDR1 is MNHEY and CDR2 is SVGEGT. Germline trimming cut 10 bases from V and 5 bases from J; bases unmatched to any gene: 9. The CDR3 is made up of 14 amino acids. CDR3 loop: CANSQTGVTGELFF. The CDR3 region has the DNA TGTGCCAACTCCCAGACAGGGGTAACCGGGGAGCTGTTTTTT.

The rearrangement joins TRBV7-2 to TRBJ2-5, with D tentatively TRBD2 (6 bases). Trimming removed 5 bases from V and 5 bases from J, with 12 bases in between. CDR3 length: 13 amino acids. CDR1 SGHTA and CDR2 FQGNSA come from the germline V gene. CDR3 coding DNA: TGTGCCAGCAGCGGGGAGGCCGGGGAGACCCAGTACTTC. Translation gives CASSGEAGETQYF.

The chain couples TRBV20-1 to TRBJ2-3; D is undetermined. CDR1 is DFQATT, CDR2 SNEGSKA, per germline (reference sequence). CDR3 length equals 14 residues. With 3 bases removed from V and 1 base from J, the gap between germline ends came to 11 bases. This CDR3 is CSARGILGTDTQYF. CDR3 bases: TGCAGTGCTAGGGGGATTCTAGGCACAGATACGCAGTATTTT.

V usage is TRBV5-6 and J usage is TRBJ1-2; the match to TRBD1 covers 7 bases. This CDR3 contains 14 residues. The J segment lost 3 bases and the V segment lost 4 bases, leaving 6 bases of the junction unmatched. Germline assignment: CDR1 SGHDT and CDR2 YYEEEE. This chain's CDR3 is CASSPQGQHYGYTF. DNA for the CDR3: TGTGCCAGCAGCCCGCAGGGACAGCACTATGGCTACACCTTC.

The V and J genes are TRBV4-1 and TRBJ2-7; the D is unclear. The germline V gene has CDR1 MGHRA and CDR2 YSYEKL. With 1 base removed from V and 5 bases from J, the gap between germline ends came to 6 bases. The CDR3 loop spans 12 amino acids. CDR3 protein: CASSQAPNEQYF. CDR3 in DNA: TGCGCCAGCAGCCAAGCCCCGAACGAGCAGTACTTC.

The chain is built from TRBV10-3 and TRBJ2-7; D is unclear. The J call is in doubt because the DNA end fits TRBJ2-5 better. Germline CDR1 ENHRY, CDR2 SYGVKD. The CDR3 sequence is 13 residues long. The CDR3 nucleotides are TGTGCCATCAGTGGGGTAGTAGGAGAGACCCAGTACTTC. Translated: CAISGVVGETQYF.

The CDR3 is CASSQLILRETQYF. The CDR3 bases are TGCGCCAGCAGCCAATTGATACTAAGAGAGACCCAGTACTTC. This chain links TRBV4-1 with TRBJ2-5; D is ambiguous. This CDR3 has 14 amino acids. Trimming took off 2 bases at V and 4 bases at J, with 11 bases between the two ends. Germline loops: CDR1 MGHRA, CDR2 YSYEKL.

The genes are TRBV7-6 and TRBJ1-5, with D possibly being TRBD1 (6 bases). The V gene's germline CDR1 is SGHVS and CDR2 FNYEAQ. Trimming removed 1 base at V and 2 bases at J, with 15 bases between. This CDR3 has 17 residues. CDR3 sequence: CASSLEHREPGNQPQHF. In DNA form, the CDR3 reads TGTGCCAGCAGCTTAGAACACAGGGAGCCAGGCAATCAGCCCCAGCATTTT.

This clonotype was found once. Compared with germline, one end of the junction differs, possibly owing to a read error. The rearrangement uses TRBV7-8 and TRBJ2-1; tentatively, D is TRBD2 (6 bases). The CDR3 runs to 16 residues. The germline V gene encodes CDR1 SGHVS and CDR2 FQNEAQ. CDR3 in amino acids: CAGSTLAALAVNEQFF. CDR3 bases: TGTGCCGGCAGCACCCTGGCGGCACTAGCAGTAAATGAGCAGTTCTTC.

The rearrangement links TRBV7-9 to TRBJ2-5; D is undetermined. CDR1 is SEHNR, CDR2 FQNEAQ, per germline (reference sequence). V lost 5 bases to trimming and J lost 2 bases, with 15 bases between them. The CDR3 contains 15 residues. The CDR3 is CASSRGQEAQETQYF. CDR3 sequence (DNA): TGTGCCAGCAGCCGAGGCCAGGAAGCTCAAGAGACCCAGTACTTC.

This clonotype occurred once. The chain uses TRBV5-1 and TRBJ2-5; the D gene is possibly TRBD2 (6 bases). CDR3 size: 13 residues. The V end lost 7 bases, the J end lost 11 bases, and 21 bases lay between the germline ends. Looked up from germline, CDR1 is SGHRS and CDR2 is YFSETQ. The CDR3 DNA reads as TGCGCCAGCGGCAAAGGCGGGGTTGGGGAGCAGTACTTC. Its translation: CASGKGGVGEQYF.

The V gene is TRBV5-5, the J gene TRBJ2-5, with 8 bases lining up with TRBD1. The DNA end favors TRBJ2-7, so the J call may be wrong. The CDR3 runs to 15 residues. CDR1 is SGHKS, CDR2 YYEKEE, per germline (reference sequence). The CDR3 bases are TGTGCCAGCAGCCCACATCAGGGGGCCCACTACGAGCAGTACTTC. Translated, it gives CASSPHQGAHYEQYF.

This clonotype was seen a few times. J is TRBJ2-5 and V is TRBV4-2, with 8 bases that match TRBD2. Per germline, CDR1 LGHNA and CDR2 YNFKEQ. The CDR3 has 18 residues. With V trimmed by 0 bases and J by 2 bases, 11 bases remained unmatched. CDR3 sequence reads: CASSQESGGPTIQETQYF. As DNA, the CDR3 is TGTGCCAGCAGCCAAGAAAGCGGGGGACCGACTATACAAGAGACCCAGTACTTC.